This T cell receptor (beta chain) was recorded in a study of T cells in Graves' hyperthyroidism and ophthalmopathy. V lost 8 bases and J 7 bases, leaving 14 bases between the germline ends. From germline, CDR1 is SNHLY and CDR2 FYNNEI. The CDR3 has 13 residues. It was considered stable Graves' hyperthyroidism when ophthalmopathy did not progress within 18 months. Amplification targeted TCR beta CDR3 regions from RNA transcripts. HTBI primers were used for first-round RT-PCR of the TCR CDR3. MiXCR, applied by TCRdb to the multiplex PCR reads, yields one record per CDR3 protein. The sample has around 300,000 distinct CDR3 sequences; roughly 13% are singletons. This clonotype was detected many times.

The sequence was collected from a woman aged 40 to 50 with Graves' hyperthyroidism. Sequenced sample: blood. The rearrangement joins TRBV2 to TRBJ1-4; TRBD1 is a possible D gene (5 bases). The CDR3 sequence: CASVGVGGEKLFF. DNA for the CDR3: TGTGCCAGCGTAGGTGTGGGGGGTGAAAAACTGTTTTTT.